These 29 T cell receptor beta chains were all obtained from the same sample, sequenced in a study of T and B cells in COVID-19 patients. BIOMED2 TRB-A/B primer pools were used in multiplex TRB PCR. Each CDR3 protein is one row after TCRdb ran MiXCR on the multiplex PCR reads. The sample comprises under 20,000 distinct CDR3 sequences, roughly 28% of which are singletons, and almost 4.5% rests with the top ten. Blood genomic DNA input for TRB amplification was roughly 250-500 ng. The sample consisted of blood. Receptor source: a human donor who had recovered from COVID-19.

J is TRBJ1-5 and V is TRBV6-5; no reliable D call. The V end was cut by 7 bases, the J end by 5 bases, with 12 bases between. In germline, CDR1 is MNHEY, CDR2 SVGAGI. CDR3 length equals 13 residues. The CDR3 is CASTATEDQPQHF. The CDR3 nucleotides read TGTGCCAGCACCGCCACAGAGGATCAGCCCCAGCATTTT.

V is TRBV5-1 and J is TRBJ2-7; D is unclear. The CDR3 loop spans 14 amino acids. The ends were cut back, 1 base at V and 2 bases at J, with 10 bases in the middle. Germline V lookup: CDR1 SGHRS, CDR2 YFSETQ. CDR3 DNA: TGCGCCAGCAGCTTGATTCCGGAAGCCTACGAGCAGTACTTC. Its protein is CASSLIPEAYEQYF.

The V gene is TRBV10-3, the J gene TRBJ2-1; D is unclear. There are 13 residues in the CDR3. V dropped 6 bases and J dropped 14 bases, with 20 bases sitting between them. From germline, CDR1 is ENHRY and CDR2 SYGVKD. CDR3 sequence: CAIRTSEYGPKFF. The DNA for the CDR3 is TGTGCCATCAGGACTTCCGAGTATGGCCCTAAGTTCTTC.

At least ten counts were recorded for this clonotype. The DNA for the CDR3 is TGTGCCAGCAGGGGGACTAGCGGGGCCCAGCAGTTCTTC. Encoded protein: CASRGTSGAQQFF. The chain joins TRBV6-5 to TRBJ2-1; 13 bases agree with TRBD2. The CDR3 sequence is 13 residues long. Germline V CDR1 and CDR2: MNHEY, SVGAGI. With 6 bases clipped from V and 11 bases from J, the junction kept 4 bases outside the gene matches.

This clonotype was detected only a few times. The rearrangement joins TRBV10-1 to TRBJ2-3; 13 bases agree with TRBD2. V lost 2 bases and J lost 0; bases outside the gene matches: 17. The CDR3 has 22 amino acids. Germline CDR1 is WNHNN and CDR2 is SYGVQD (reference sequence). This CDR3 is CASSEPTLFTSGGGHSTDTQYF. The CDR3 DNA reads TGCGCCAGCAGTGAGCCGACCCTCTTTACTAGCGGGGGGGGGCATAGCACAGATACGCAGTATTTT.

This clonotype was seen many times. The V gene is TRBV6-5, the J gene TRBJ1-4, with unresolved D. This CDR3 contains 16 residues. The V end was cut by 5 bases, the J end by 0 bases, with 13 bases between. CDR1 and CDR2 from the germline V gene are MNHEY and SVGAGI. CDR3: CASSTSALATNEKLFF. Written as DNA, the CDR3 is TGTGCCAGCAGTACTTCTGCCCTCGCAACTAATGAAAAACTGTTTTTT.

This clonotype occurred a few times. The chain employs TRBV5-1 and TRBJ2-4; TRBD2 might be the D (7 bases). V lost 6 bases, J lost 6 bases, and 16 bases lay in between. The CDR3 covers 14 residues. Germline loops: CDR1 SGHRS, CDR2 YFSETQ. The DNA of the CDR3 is TGCGCCAGCAAGGCGGGGGCGCAGGTAAACATTCAGTACTTC. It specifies CASKAGAQVNIQYF.

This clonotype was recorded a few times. The CDR3, as DNA: TGTGCCAGCAGCCAAGTGGTAGCGGGGGGCCCCAAATCCTACAATGAGCAGTTCTTC. It encodes CASSQVVAGGPKSYNEQFF. The chain is built from TRBV4-2 and TRBJ2-1, with 10 bases fitting TRBD2. This CDR3 has 19 amino acids. J gave up 1 base and V 1 base, and 10 bases lay outside the gene matches. The germline V gene encodes CDR1 LGHNA and CDR2 YNFKEQ.

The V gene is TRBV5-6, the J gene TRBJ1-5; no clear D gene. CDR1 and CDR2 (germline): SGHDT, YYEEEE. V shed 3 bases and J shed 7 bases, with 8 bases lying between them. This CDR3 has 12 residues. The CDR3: CASSSRTQPQHF. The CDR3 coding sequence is TGTGCCAGCAGCTCTAGGACCCAGCCCCAGCATTTT.

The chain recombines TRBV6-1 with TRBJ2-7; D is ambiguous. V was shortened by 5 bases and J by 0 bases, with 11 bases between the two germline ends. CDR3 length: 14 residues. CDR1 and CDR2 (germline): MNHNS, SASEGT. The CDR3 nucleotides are TGTGCCAGCAGTTGGTCGTCTAGCTCCTACGAGCAGTACTTC. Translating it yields CASSWSSSSYEQYF.

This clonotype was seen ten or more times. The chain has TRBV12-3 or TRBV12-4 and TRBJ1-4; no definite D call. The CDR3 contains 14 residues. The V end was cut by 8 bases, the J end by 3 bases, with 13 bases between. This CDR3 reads CASAVGSANEKLFF. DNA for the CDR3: TGTGCCAGCGCCGTTGGGTCGGCTAATGAAAAACTGTTTTTT.

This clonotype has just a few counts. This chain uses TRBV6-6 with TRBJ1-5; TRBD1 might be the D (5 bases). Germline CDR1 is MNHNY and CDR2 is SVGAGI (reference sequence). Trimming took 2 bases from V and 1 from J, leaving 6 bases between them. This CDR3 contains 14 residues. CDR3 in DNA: TGTGCCAGCAGTTACGGGGCGAGCAATCAGCCCCAGCATTTT. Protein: CASSYGASNQPQHF.

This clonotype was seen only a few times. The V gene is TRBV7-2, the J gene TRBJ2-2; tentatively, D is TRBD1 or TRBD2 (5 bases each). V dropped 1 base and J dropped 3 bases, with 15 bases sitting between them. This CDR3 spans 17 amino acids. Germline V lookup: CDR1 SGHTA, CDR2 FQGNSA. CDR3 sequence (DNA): TGTGCCAGCAGCTTAGGGGACCGGTGGGACGACACCGGGGAGCTGTTTTTT. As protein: CASSLGDRWDDTGELFF.

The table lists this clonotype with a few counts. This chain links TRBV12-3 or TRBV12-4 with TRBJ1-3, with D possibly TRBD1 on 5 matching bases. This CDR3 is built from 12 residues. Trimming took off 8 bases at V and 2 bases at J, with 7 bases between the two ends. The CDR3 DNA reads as TGTGCCAGCCAGGGACCTGGAAACACCATATATTTT. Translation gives CASQGPGNTIYF.

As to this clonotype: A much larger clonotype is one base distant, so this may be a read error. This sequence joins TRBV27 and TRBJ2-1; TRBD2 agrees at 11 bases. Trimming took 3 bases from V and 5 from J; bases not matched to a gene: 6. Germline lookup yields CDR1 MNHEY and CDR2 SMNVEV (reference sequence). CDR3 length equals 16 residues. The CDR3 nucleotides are TGTGCCAGCAGTTTTCTATCTAGCGGGGGGCACAATGAGCAGTTCTTC. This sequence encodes CASSFLSSGGHNEQFF.

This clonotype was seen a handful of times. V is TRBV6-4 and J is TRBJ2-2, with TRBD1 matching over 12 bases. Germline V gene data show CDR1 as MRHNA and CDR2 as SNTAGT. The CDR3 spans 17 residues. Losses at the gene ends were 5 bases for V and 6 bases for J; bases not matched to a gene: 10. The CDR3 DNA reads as TGTGCCAGCAGTCCCGGCGGGACAGGGGGCGTCCCCGGGGAGCTGTTTTTT. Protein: CASSPGGTGGVPGELFF.

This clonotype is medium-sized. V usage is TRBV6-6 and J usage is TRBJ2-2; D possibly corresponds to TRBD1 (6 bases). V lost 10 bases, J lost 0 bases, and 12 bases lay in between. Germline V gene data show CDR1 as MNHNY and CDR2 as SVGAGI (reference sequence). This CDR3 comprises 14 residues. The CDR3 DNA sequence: TGTGCCACCAGGGGAGCGGCGAACACCGGGGAGCTGTTTTTT. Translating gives CATRGAANTGELFF.

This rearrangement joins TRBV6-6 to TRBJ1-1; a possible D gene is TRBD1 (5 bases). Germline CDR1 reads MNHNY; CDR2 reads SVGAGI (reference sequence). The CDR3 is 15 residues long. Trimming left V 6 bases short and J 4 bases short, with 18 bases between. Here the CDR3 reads CASRTDPGFSTEAFF. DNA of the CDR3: TGTGCCAGCAGAACGGACCCAGGGTTTAGCACTGAAGCTTTCTTT.

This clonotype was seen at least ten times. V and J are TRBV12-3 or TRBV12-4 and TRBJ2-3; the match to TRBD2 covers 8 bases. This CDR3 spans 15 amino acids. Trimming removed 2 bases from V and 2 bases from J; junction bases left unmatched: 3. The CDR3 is CASSLSGGLTDTQYF. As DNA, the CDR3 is TGTGCCAGCAGTTTAAGCGGGGGCCTCACAGATACGCAGTATTTT.

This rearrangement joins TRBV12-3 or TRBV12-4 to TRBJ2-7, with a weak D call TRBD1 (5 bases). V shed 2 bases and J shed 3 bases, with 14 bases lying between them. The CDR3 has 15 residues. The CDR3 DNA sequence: TGTGCCAGCAGTTTAACCCTGCAGGGTTTCTACGAGCAGTACTTC. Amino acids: CASSLTLQGFYEQYF.

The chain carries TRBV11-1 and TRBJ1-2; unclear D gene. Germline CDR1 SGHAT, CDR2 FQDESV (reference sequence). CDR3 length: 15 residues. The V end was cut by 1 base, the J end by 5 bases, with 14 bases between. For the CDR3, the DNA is TGTGCCAGCAGCTTAGAACAGTCAGTAGGGTATGGCTACACCTTC. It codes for CASSLEQSVGYGYTF.

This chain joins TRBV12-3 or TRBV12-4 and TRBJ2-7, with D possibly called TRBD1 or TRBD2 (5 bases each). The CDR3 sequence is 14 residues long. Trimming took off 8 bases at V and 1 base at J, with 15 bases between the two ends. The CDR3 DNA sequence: TGTGCCAGCCGAACCGGGACGACATCCTACGAGCAGTACTTC. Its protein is CASRTGTTSYEQYF.

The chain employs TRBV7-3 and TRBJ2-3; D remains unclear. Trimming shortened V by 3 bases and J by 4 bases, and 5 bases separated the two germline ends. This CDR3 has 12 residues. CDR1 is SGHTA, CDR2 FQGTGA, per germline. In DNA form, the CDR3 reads TGTGCCAGCAGCTTTATAGCAGATACGCAGTATTTT. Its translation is CASSFIADTQYF.

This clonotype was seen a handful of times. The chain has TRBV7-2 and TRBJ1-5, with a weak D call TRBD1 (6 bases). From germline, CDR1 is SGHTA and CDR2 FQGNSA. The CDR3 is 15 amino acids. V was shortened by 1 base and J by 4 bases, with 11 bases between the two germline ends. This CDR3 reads CASSLGGGPNQPQHF. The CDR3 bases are TGTGCCAGCAGCTTAGGAGGGGGGCCTAATCAGCCCCAGCATTTT.

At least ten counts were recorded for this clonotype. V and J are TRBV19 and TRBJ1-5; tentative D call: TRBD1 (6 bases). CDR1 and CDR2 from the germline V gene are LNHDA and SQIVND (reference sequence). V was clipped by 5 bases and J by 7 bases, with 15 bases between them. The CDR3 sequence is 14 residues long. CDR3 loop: CASSYTGLGQPQHF. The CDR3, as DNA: TGTGCCAGTAGTTATACAGGGTTAGGGCAGCCCCAGCATTTT.

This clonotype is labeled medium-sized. CDR3 nucleotides: TGTGCCAGCAACCAGGGAGGTGAGCAGTTCTTC. Translated, it gives CASNQGGEQFF. The rearrangement links TRBV6-2 or TRBV6-3 to TRBJ2-1, with a weak D call TRBD2 (6 bases). The V gene's germline CDR1 is MNHEY and CDR2 SVGEGT. Deletions cut 7 bases from V and 9 bases from J, with 10 bases between. This CDR3 has 11 residues.

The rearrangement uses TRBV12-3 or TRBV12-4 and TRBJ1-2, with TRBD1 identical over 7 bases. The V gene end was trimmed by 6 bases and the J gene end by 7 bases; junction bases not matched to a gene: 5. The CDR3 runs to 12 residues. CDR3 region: CASSGTEAGYTF. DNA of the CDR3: TGTGCCAGCAGCGGGACAGAGGCTGGCTACACCTTC.

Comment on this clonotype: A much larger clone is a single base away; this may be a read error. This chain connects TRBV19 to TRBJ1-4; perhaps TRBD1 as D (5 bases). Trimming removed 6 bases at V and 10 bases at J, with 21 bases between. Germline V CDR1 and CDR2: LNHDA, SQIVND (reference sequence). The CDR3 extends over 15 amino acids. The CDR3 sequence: CASSKLDTGGRKLFF. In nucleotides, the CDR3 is TGTGCCAGTAGCAAACTGGACACGGGGGGACGAAAACTGTTTTTT.

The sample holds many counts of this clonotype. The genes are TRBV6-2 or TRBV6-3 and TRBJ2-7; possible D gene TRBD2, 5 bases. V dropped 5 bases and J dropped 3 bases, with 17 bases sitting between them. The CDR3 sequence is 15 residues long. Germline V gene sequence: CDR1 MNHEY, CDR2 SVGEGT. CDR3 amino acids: CASSPQVGVGYEQYF. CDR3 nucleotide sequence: TGTGCCAGCAGTCCCCAGGTGGGAGTCGGCTACGAGCAGTACTTC.